The 14 T cell receptor beta chains reported below all come from one sample, sequenced in a study of human T cells and chemical hapten exposure. Documented time point: patch test 1, 2 weeks after DPC sensitization. Treatment indicated: therapeutic diphenylcyclopropenone sensitization with weekly scalp DPC. A single record per CDR3 protein comes from TCRdb applying MiXCR to the RACE reads. Of around 340,000 distinct CDR3 sequences listed, 6% to 8.5% are singletons. This material consisted of whole blood, taken in connection with sensitization to the hapten diphenylcyclopropenone (DPC). These receptors were taken from a woman under 30 with alopecia areata. Some clones in this sample may be carry-over from other donors' samples.

Only a few counts were recorded for this clonotype. The V gene is TRBV2, the J gene TRBJ1-2; 11 nucleotides line up with TRBD1. CDR3 length: 14 residues. The germline CDR1 and CDR2 sequences are SNHLY and FYNNEI. The V and J ends lost 4 bases and 7 bases, in that order; junction bases with no gene match: 5. DNA for the CDR3: TGTGCCAGCAGTGCCGGGACAGGGGGGAGTGGCTACACCTTC. Its protein product is CASSAGTGGSGYTF.

This clonotype was found many times. The chain links TRBV7-8 to TRBJ2-3, with no clear D. Trimming took 2 bases from V and 2 from J, leaving 11 bases between them. This CDR3 region has 15 residues. CDR1 is SGHVS and CDR2 is FQNEAQ in the germline V gene. DNA of the CDR3: TGTGCCAGCAGCTTACTTGCAGGATCCACAGATACGCAGTATTTT. This encodes CASSLLAGSTDTQYF.

This clonotype was recorded many times. The V call is TRBV6-2 or TRBV6-3, the J call TRBJ2-7, with D possibly matching TRBD2 (5 bases). The CDR3 extends over 14 amino acids. The ends were cut back, 5 bases at V and 0 bases at J, with 11 bases in the middle. The germline V gene encodes CDR1 MNHEY and CDR2 SVGEGT. The DNA of the CDR3 is TGTGCCAGCAGTAGGAGGACGATCTCCTACGAGCAGTACTTC. The encoded protein is CASSRRTISYEQYF.

This clonotype was detected a few times. V gene TRBV20-1 combines with J gene TRBJ1-6, with 7 positions matching TRBD1. This CDR3 contains 15 residues. Germline V gives CDR1 DFQATT, CDR2 SNEGSKA (reference sequence). V was pared by 0 bases and J by 5 bases, with 4 bases of the junction left unmatched. Here the CDR3 reads CSARDWDSNNSPLHF. DNA of the CDR3: TGCAGTGCTAGAGATTGGGACAGTAATAATTCACCCCTCCACTTT.

This clonotype was picked up many times. This chain joins TRBV11-1 and TRBJ1-1; D is ambiguous. The CDR3 is 11 residues long. The V end lost 4 bases, the J end lost 3 bases, and 3 bases lay between the germline ends. Germline V gene data show CDR1 as SGHAT and CDR2 as FQDESV (reference sequence). In DNA form, the CDR3 reads TGTGCCAGCAGCTGGGACACTGAAGCTTTCTTT. Translating gives CASSWDTEAFF.

This clonotype was counted only a few times. The CDR3 sequence: CATSGTGTGDPYEQYF. The CDR3 coding sequence is TGTGCCACCAGTGGTACCGGGACAGGGGACCCCTACGAGCAGTACTTC. The chain recombines TRBV24-1 with TRBJ2-7; TRBD1 matches 10 bases. CDR1 and CDR2 (germline): KGHDR, SFDVKD. V was clipped by 5 bases and J by 2 bases; unmatched bases: 8. The CDR3 runs to 16 residues.

In its sample, this clonotype was seen a few times. The J gene is TRBJ1-4, the V gene TRBV21-1; the D call TRBD1 from the table was never checked on the DNA. TRBV21-1 is noted as a pseudogene. CDR3 length equals 13 residues. In nucleotides, the CDR3 is TGTGCCAGCAGCAACCATCGCCAGGGGGAACTGTTTTTT. It encodes CASSNHRQGELFF.

V is TRBV7-9 and J is TRBJ1-4; D is unclear. From germline, CDR1 is SEHNR and CDR2 FQNEAQ (reference sequence). The V end was cut by 5 bases, the J end by 5 bases, with 12 bases between. The CDR3 length is 14 residues. CDR3 amino acids: CASSQRTGNEKLFF. As DNA, the CDR3 is TGTGCCAGCAGCCAACGGACGGGAAATGAAAAACTGTTTTTT.

This clonotype appeared many times. V gene TRBV20-1 combines with J gene TRBJ2-5; 11 positions match TRBD2. This CDR3 region has 16 residues. Per germline, CDR1 DFQATT and CDR2 SNEGSKA (reference sequence). V gave up 0 bases and J gave up 2 bases; unmatched junction bases: 5. The CDR3 protein is CSARDTLAGAQETQYF. Here the CDR3 DNA reads TGCAGTGCTAGAGATACACTAGCGGGGGCACAAGAGACCCAGTACTTC.

This clonotype showed up just a few times. The chain couples TRBV6-5 to TRBJ2-7; a weak D match, TRBD2 (6 bases). Germline V gene sequence: CDR1 MNHEY, CDR2 SVGAGI. The V gene lost 4 bases and the J gene lost 3 bases, with 13 bases spanning the gap. There are 14 residues in the CDR3. The CDR3 DNA follows: TGTGCCAGCAGTTCATCGACTAGGCTCTACGAGCAGTACTTC. This gives the protein CASSSSTRLYEQYF.

This clonotype was counted a few times. The chain is built from TRBV7-9 and TRBJ2-7; a weak D match, TRBD2 (6 bases). Trimming stripped 6 bases from V and 0 bases from J, with 15 bases between. The germline CDR1 and CDR2 sequences are SEHNR and FQNEAQ (reference sequence). The CDR3 has 15 residues. CDR3 in DNA: TGTGCCAGCAGTTCGCGGGGACGGAGCTCCTACGAGCAGTACTTC. It yields the protein CASSSRGRSSYEQYF.

This clonotype was found many times. V and J are TRBV6-5 and TRBJ1-6; a possible D gene is TRBD1 (6 bases). Looked up from germline, CDR1 is MNHEY and CDR2 is SVGAGI. V lost 8 bases to trimming and J lost 0 bases, with 11 bases between them. The CDR3 contains 15 residues. CDR3 region: CASGQGSSYNSPLHF. DNA of the CDR3: TGTGCCAGCGGGCAGGGGAGCTCCTATAATTCACCCCTCCACTTT.

This clonotype occurred many times. V gene TRBV29-1 combines with J gene TRBJ1-1; no firm D call. The CDR3 runs to 13 residues. V was cut by 3 bases and J by 0 bases, with 8 bases left in between. Per germline, CDR1 SQVTM and CDR2 ANQGSEA. CDR3 sequence (DNA): TGCAGCGTTGATACAGCAGTGAACACTGAAGCTTTCTTT. It codes for CSVDTAVNTEAFF.

This rearrangement joins TRBV7-2 to TRBJ1-1, with D perhaps TRBD1 (5 bases). V dropped 2 bases and J dropped 0 bases, with 13 bases sitting between them. CDR1 and CDR2 (germline): SGHTA, FQGNSA. This CDR3 has 16 amino acids. The CDR3 loop reads CASSLLAGSLNTEAFF. The CDR3 DNA follows: TGTGCCAGCAGCTTATTGGCAGGGAGCTTGAACACTGAAGCTTTCTTT.